This T cell receptor (beta chain) was recovered during a study of blood T cells in healthy people across ages. Whole-study results and caveats: Those diversity estimates obtained from one million T cells were thought to be underestimates.

For the second PCR, which ran for roughly 6 to 12 cycles, a sample-barcoded 5' primer and a J-beta primer mix were used. TCRdb analysed the 5' RACE reads with MiXCR anew, one entry per CDR3 protein. Counted here are about 830,000 distinct CDR3 sequences, about 62% occurring once; the ten biggest clones make up 25% to 35%. The CDR3 loop spans 14 amino acids. CDR1 LGHNA and CDR2 YSLEER come from the germline V gene. Trimming shortened V by 0 bases and J by 9 bases, and 12 bases separated the two germline ends. Turning to this clonotype: Antigen: not known.

The receptor comes from a young man in good health. Sequencing was performed on blood. The chain employs TRBV4-3 and TRBJ2-1, with D possibly matching TRBD2 (7 bases). The CDR3 sequence is CASSQDQGRGEQFF. The CDR3, as DNA: TGCGCCAGCAGCCAAGATCAGGGGAGGGGTGAGCAGTTCTTC.